A selection of T cell receptor beta chains follows, all from one sample in a study of PD-1 blockade in classical Hodgkin lymphoma. Assay: immunoSEQ multiplex PCR; the TCRdb copy retains only in-frame clones and omits some. The profile shows tens of thousands of clones, 90% of them singletons. The sample in question was peripheral blood mononuclear cells (PBMCs), obtained before the fourth cycle of nivolumab. These TCRs come from a human donor with classical Hodgkin lymphoma. The CDR3 runs from the conserved cysteine through the conserved F or W. A D gene is named only where the DNA matches it firmly. Where a row states a size, it is once, few, many or the class of an expanded clone; other rows omit it.

-,TRBV29-1,TRBJ2-1,TRBD2,TGCAGCGTTGAATCCCTATCACTAGCGGGAGAGCAGATCTCCTACAATGAGCAGTTCTTC,CSVESLSLAGEQISYNEQFF
-,TRBV10-2,TRBJ2-2,-,TGCGCCAGCAGTGACGGGACGGATTTTAACACCGGGGAGCTGTTTTTT,CASSDGTDFNTGELFF
few,TRBV27,TRBJ2-3,-,TGTGCCAGCATGAATGGAGCCGCCCTGGATACGCAGTATTTT,CASMNGAALDTQYF
-,TRBV6-4,TRBJ2-1,-,TGTGCCAGCAGTGAAGAAGCCTCCAATGAGCAGTTCTTC,CASSEEASNEQFF
few,TRBV18,TRBJ1-5,TRBD1,TGTGCCAGCTCACCAGACGGGACAGACAATCAGCCCCAGCATTTT,CASSPDGTDNQPQHF
-,TRBV5-4,TRBJ1-5,-,TGTGCCAGCAGCTTGGAGGCTTTTGGGTCCCTTCAGCCCCAGCATTTT,CASSLEAFGSLQPQHF
-,TRBV4-2,TRBJ2-3,-,TGTGCCAGCAGCCAAGAAAATCTCCGCACAGATACGCAGTATTTT,CASSQENLRTDTQYF
-,TRBV5-3,TRBJ2-3,TRBD2,TGTGCCAGAAGCTTAGGTCTAGCGGGCACAGATACGCAGTATTTT,CARSLGLAGTDTQYF
-,TRBV12-5,TRBJ2-5,-,TGTGCTAGTGCGTTTGCGGGGATCCAAGAGACCCAGTACTTC,CASAFAGIQETQYF
-,TRBV2,TRBJ2-1,-,TGTGCCAGCAGTGACAACCAGAATGAGCAGTTCTTC,CASSDNQNEQFF
-,TRBV11-3,TRBJ1-4,-,TGTGCCAGCAGCTTGGGCCAGAATGAAAAACTGTTTTTT,CASSLGQNEKLFF
-,TRBV4-1,TRBJ2-1,TRBD2,TGCGCCAGCAGCTCCCCAGTTGTGGGAGGGCGAGGGGAGCAGTTCTTC,CASSSPVVGGRGEQFF
-,TRBV19,TRBJ1-2,TRBD1,TGTGCCAGTAGTACACAGGGGAACTATGGCTACACCTTC,CASSTQGNYGYTF
-,TRBV7-3,TRBJ2-1,-,TGTGCCAGCAGCCCCGCGCTAGGTGGACGTGAGCAGTTCTTC,CASSPALGGREQFF
-,TRBV7-9,TRBJ2-7,TRBD2,TGTGCCAGCAGCTTCCCGCCGGTAGCGGGGGCAGCCTACGAGCAGTACTTC,CASSFPPVAGAAYEQYF
-,TRBV30,TRBJ1-4,TRBD1,TGTGCCTGGAGCCAGGGGACAGCTAATGAAAAACTGTTTTTT,CAWSQGTANEKLFF
-,TRBV28,TRBJ1-4,-,TGTGCCAGCAGTCCCTGGGGGGCAAATGAAAAACTGTTTTTT,CASSPWGANEKLFF
-,TRBV11-3,TRBJ2-2,TRBD1,TGTGCCAGCAGCCGACAGGGGGCTATCACCGGGGAGCTGTTTTTT,CASSRQGAITGELFF
once,TRBV5-1,TRBJ1-2,TRBD1,TGCGCCAGCAGCTTTGGACAGGCAACCTATGGCTACACCTTC,CASSFGQATYGYTF
-,TRBV14,TRBJ2-7,-,TGTGCCAGCAGCCAAGAGTTTGGGGGGAAGTACGAGCAGTACTTC,CASSQEFGGKYEQYF
-,TRBV27,TRBJ2-3,-,TGTGCCAGCAGTTTATTTCCAGTTTCAGATACGCAGTATTTT,CASSLFPVSDTQYF
-,TRBV6-6,TRBJ1-5,-,TGTGCCAGCAGTTACACGGGTTTAGATCAGCCCCAGCATTTT,CASSYTGLDQPQHF
-,TRBV12-5,TRBJ2-4,TRBD1,TGTGCTAGTGGTTTGGTAATGGGACAGCTAGGGGACATTCAGTACTTC,CASGLVMGQLGDIQYF
-,TRBV27,TRBJ1-2,-,TGTGCCAGCACAGGAGGATATGGCTACACCTTC,CASTGGYGYTF
few,TRBV27,TRBJ1-5,-,TGTGCCAGCAGTTTTCTGGGGGCCGATCAGCCCCAGCATTTT,CASSFLGADQPQHF
-,TRBV7-3,TRBJ2-1,TRBD2,TGTGCCAGCAGCCCAAGCTCTAGCGGGACCTACAATGAGCAGTTCTTC,CASSPSSSGTYNEQFF
-,TRBV29-1,TRBJ2-4,-,TGCAGCGTTGCCCTGGGGGCGGGCCTAGCCAAAAACATTCAGTACTTC,CSVALGAGLAKNIQYF
-,TRBV28,TRBJ1-5,-,TGTGCCAGCACGTCCAATTTTATCTATCAGCCCCAGCATTTT,CASTSNFIYQPQHF
-,TRBV19,TRBJ2-1,-,TGTGCCAGTAGTATAGAACTAGCCAATGAGCAGTTCTTC,CASSIELANEQFF
-,TRBV5-1,TRBJ2-1,TRBD1,TGCGCCAGCAGCCCCGTCCGGACAGGGGTCAATGAGCAGTTCTTC,CASSPVRTGVNEQFF
-,TRBV29-1,TRBJ2-3,-,TGCAGCGTCGTCCTAGGCCTCACAGATACGCAGTATTTT,CSVVLGLTDTQYF
-,TRBV9,TRBJ1-2,-,TGTGCCAGCAGCTACGGCCACGGCTACACCTTC,CASSYGHGYTF
-,TRBV11-3,TRBJ2-7,-,TGTGCCAGCAGCGACGCTAGTCGTGTAGGCGAGCAGTACTTC,CASSDASRVGEQYF
-,TRBV27,TRBJ2-2,TRBD1,TGTGCCAGCAGTTCGGGACAGGGGAACACCGGGGAGCTGTTTTTT,CASSSGQGNTGELFF
-,TRBV9,TRBJ2-7,TRBD2,TGTGCCAGCAGCGTAGGAGGTAGCGGGCTGCTCTACGAGCAGTACTTC,CASSVGGSGLLYEQYF
once,TRBV27,TRBJ1-1,-,TGTGCCAGCAGTTTACGCCTCCGAGGGCGGAACACTGAAGCTTTCTTT,CASSLRLRGRNTEAFF
-,TRBV4-1,TRBJ1-2,-,TGCGCCAGCAGCCAAGATCGGGGGCTTGGTGGCTACACCTTC,CASSQDRGLGGYTF
-,TRBV11-3,TRBJ2-7,-,TGTGCCAGCAGCGCAAAGGACCACGAGCAGTACTTC,CASSAKDHEQYF
-,TRBV27,TRBJ2-1,-,TGTGCCAGCATTAGTTTAGGTCCCCCCAATGAGCAGTTCTTC,CASISLGPPNEQFF
-,TRBV10-3,TRBJ2-5,-,TGTGCCATCAGCAACACGGCCCAAGAGACCCAGTACTTC,CAISNTAQETQYF
-,TRBV5-1,TRBJ2-3,-,TGCGCCAGCAGCTTGCGTGGCAGGGGTGCAGATACGCAGTATTTT,CASSLRGRGADTQYF
-,TRBV19,TRBJ1-5,-,TGTGCCAGTAGTAGCGCGACAGGACTTCATCAGCCCCAGCATTTT,CASSSATGLHQPQHF
-,TRBV28,TRBJ2-2,-,TGTGCCAGCAGTTTTCTACGGACACTGGGAACCGGGGAGCTGTTTTTT,CASSFLRTLGTGELFF